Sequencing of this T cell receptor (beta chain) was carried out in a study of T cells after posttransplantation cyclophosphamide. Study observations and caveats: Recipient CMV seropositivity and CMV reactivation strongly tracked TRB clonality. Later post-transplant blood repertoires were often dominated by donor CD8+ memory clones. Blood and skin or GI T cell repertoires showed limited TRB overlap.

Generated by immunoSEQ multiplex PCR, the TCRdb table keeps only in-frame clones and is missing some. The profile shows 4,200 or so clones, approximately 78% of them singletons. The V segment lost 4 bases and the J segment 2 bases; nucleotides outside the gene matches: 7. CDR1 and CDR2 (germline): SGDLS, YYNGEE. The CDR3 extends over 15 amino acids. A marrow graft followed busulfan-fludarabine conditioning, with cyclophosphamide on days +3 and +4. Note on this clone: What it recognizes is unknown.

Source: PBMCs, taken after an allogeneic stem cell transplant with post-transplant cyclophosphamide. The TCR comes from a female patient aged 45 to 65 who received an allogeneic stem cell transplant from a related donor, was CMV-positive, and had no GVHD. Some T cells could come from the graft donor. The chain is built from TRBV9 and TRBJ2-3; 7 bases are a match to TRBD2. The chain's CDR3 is CASSPSGEATDTQYF. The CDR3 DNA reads TGTGCCAGCAGCCCCAGCGGGGAGGCCACAGATACGCAGTATTTT.